This T cell receptor beta chain was captured in a study of T cell responses to AZD1222 COVID-19 vaccine. Notes on the study in general: Regions left unmutated in variants are reportedly the target of nearly half of spike-specific TCRs.

The germline V gene has CDR1 SNHLY and CDR2 FYNNEI. CDR3 length equals 14 residues. Trimming left V 6 bases short and J 3 bases short, with 12 bases between. This clone was counted a few times. Its target is unknown. Some clones are missing from TCRdb's copy, which holds only in-frame ones; the method was immunoSEQ multiplex PCR. The data hold fewer than 65,000 clones, with roughly 90% observed a single time. The sequence was collected from an adult who received the AZD1222 COVID-19 vaccine. The starting material was peripheral blood, obtained 28 days after the second AZD1222 dose. V usage is TRBV2 and J usage is TRBJ1-3, with unresolved D. CDR3 sequence reads: CASSSLFGGNTIYF. In nucleotides, the CDR3 is TGTGCCAGCAGCAGCTTATTCGGTGGAAACACCATATATTTT.